The sequence of this T cell receptor (beta chain) was determined in a study of control samples from healthy donors and cancer patients. The assay was immunoSEQ multiplex PCR, and TCRdb's table has in-frame clones only and misses some. The table has approximately 24,000 clones, approximately 78% seen once. The CDR3 consists of 13 residues. V was clipped by 6 bases and J by 5 bases, with 13 bases between them. J is TRBJ1-1 and V is TRBV12-3 or TRBV12-4; no clear D gene. The sequence derives from a man aged 60-69 years with colorectal cancer. Specimen: PBMCs. CDR3 nucleotides: TGTGCCAGCAGGGGGTCGGGGAGTACTGAAGCTTTCTTT. This translates into CASRGSGSTEAFF.